This T cell receptor beta chain was sequenced in a study of CD8 T cells in Susac syndrome. The authors carried out high-throughput sequencing of TCR beta. They applied it to CD8+ and CD4+ T cells obtained from blood. Controls comprised healthy donors matched for age and sex. TEMRA cells were FACS-enriched and CD8+ and CD4+ T cells negatively isolated. Reverse transcription used roughly 0.45 to 1 ug RNA and random hexamers. Using its own MiXCR run on the immunoSEQ multiplex PCR reads, TCRdb lists one record per CDR3 protein. The sample has about 120,000 distinct CDR3 sequences, about 90% seen once. CDR1 is SGHDT, CDR2 YYEEEE, per germline. The CDR3 consists of 15 residues. V was pared by 0 bases and J by 4 bases, with 3 bases of the junction left unmatched.

The V and J genes are TRBV5-6 and TRBJ2-3; 9 positions agree with TRBD1. This clonotype was obtained from a human donor in good health. The sequenced sample consisted of CD8+ T cells from PBMCs. CDR3: CASSLGQGVADTQYF. The CDR3 coding sequence is TGTGCCAGCAGCTTGGGACAGGGGGTGGCAGATACGCAGTATTTT.